These 32 T cell receptor beta chains came from one sample sequenced in a study of cytomegalovirus exposure and HLA in healthy donors. A multiplex PCR was run with 60 Vbeta primers and 13 Jbeta primers. Method: immunoSEQ multiplex PCR; TCRdb's copy keeps in-frame clones and lacks some. The table shows 100,000 to 150,000 clones, with roughly 80% occurring only once. The sequenced sample consisted of PBMCs. The source is a man aged 25 to 40 in good health and CMV-seronegative.

The chain couples TRBV19 to TRBJ1-2; 8 bases are shared with TRBD1. The CDR3 extends over 12 amino acids. CDR1 LNHDA and CDR2 SQIVND come from the germline V gene (reference sequence). After removal of 7 bases from V and 13 bases from J, the junction contained 11 bases not matched to a gene. CDR3 sequence (DNA): TGTGCCAGTACCGATAGAGCCAGGGGGCCCACCTTC. Protein product: CASTDRARGPTF.

V and J are TRBV9 and TRBJ2-1, with TRBD2 matching 11 bases. There are 16 residues in the CDR3. Per the germline V gene, CDR1 is SGDLS and CDR2 is YYNGEE. V lost 0 bases, J lost 4 bases, and 3 bases stayed unmatched. For the CDR3, the DNA is TGTGCCAGCAGCGTAGTTGGGACTAGCGGATACAATGAGCAGTTCTTC. The encoded protein is CASSVVGTSGYNEQFF.

V and J are TRBV19 and TRBJ1-1, with D possibly being TRBD1 (6 bases). The ends were cut back, 3 bases at V and 3 bases at J, with 11 bases in the middle. The CDR3 has 14 residues. The germline CDR1 and CDR2 sequences are LNHDA and SQIVND (reference sequence). The CDR3 sequence is CASSIRAGDTEAFF. In DNA, the CDR3 is TGTGCCAGTAGTATTAGGGCAGGGGACACTGAAGCTTTCTTT.

This chain connects TRBV7-2 to TRBJ2-5, with TRBD2 as a possible D gene (7 bases). The ends were cut back, 9 bases at V and 5 bases at J, with 16 bases in the middle. Per the germline V gene, CDR1 is SGHTA and CDR2 is FQGNSA. The CDR3 has 13 amino acids. The CDR3 is CASSRGGVETQYF. In DNA form, the CDR3 reads TGTGCCAGTTCCAGAGGGGGGGTGGAGACCCAGTACTTC.

The rearrangement links TRBV7-5 to TRBJ1-6. TRBV7-5 is described as a pseudogene. The CDR3 covers 17 residues. As DNA, the CDR3 is TGTGTCAGAAGCTTATGCGTAGCAGGGAGGGAAAATTCACCCCTCCACTTT. Translating it yields CVRSLCVAGRENSPLHF.

Here the CDR3 DNA reads TGTGCCAGTGCAATTTCCAGGGGACGAAACACCATATATTTT. It encodes CASAISRGRNTIYF. The chain carries TRBV19 and TRBJ1-3; TRBD1 is a possible D gene (6 bases). Between the trimmed V and J ends, which lost 8 bases and 5 bases, there was a span of 16 bases. The CDR3 length is 14 residues. Per the germline V gene, CDR1 is LNHDA and CDR2 is SQIVND (reference sequence).

V is TRBV28 and J is TRBJ2-1, with D possibly being TRBD1 (5 bases). The germline V gene has CDR1 MDHEN and CDR2 SYDVKM. The CDR3 loop spans 14 amino acids. V was trimmed by 2 bases and J by 4 bases, leaving 9 bases between them. CDR3 amino acids: CASSLVQGYNEQFF. The CDR3 bases are TGTGCCAGCAGTTTAGTGCAGGGTTACAATGAGCAGTTCTTC.

The chain carries TRBV5-1 and TRBJ1-1; D possibly corresponds to TRBD1 (6 bases). This CDR3 contains 12 residues. Trimming shortened V by 8 bases and J by 3 bases, and 11 bases separated the two germline ends. The germline CDR1 and CDR2 sequences are SGHRS and YFSETQ. This chain's CDR3 is CASSTGYTEAFF. The CDR3 DNA reads TGCGCCAGTTCCACAGGGTACACTGAAGCTTTCTTT.

The rearrangement joins TRBV7-8 to TRBJ2-3, with 16 bases identical to TRBD2. CDR3 length: 17 residues. Germline V lookup: CDR1 SGHVS, CDR2 FQNEAQ. V shed 6 bases and J 6 bases; nucleotides not matched to a gene: 9. In nucleotides, the CDR3 is TGTGCCAGCAGACCCGGGACTAGCGGGGGGGTTGCCGATACGCAGTATTTT. It encodes CASRPGTSGGVADTQYF.

The rearrangement joins TRBV2 to TRBJ2-2; 11 nucleotides align to TRBD1. CDR1 is SNHLY and CDR2 is FYNNEI in the germline V gene. The CDR3 length is 16 residues. The ends lost 6 bases at V and 3 bases at J; junction bases unmatched: 6. Written as DNA, the CDR3 is TGTGCCAGCAGGGAGGACAGGGGGCAAGACACCGGGGAGCTGTTTTTT. It yields the protein CASREDRGQDTGELFF.

The chain is built from TRBV18 and TRBJ2-1, with a tentative D call TRBD1 (5 bases). The CDR3 runs to 14 residues. The germline CDR1 and CDR2 sequences are KGHSH and LQKENI. V was clipped by 2 bases and J by 4 bases, with 9 bases between them. The CDR3 nucleotides are TGTGCCAGCTCACCAACCCAGGGATACAATGAGCAGTTCTTC. Its translation: CASSPTQGYNEQFF.

The V and J genes are TRBV27 and TRBJ2-1; 9 nucleotides align to TRBD2. The germline V gene has CDR1 MNHEY and CDR2 SMNVEV (reference sequence). Trimming removed 6 bases from V and 1 base from J; junction bases left unmatched: 4. The CDR3 is 15 amino acids. The CDR3 loop is CASSPSGRSYNEQFF. CDR3 DNA: TGTGCCAGCAGCCCAAGCGGGAGGTCCTACAATGAGCAGTTCTTC.

The rearrangement uses TRBV6-1 and TRBJ2-1; 14 nucleotides line up with TRBD2. Germline CDR1 and CDR2: MNHNS and SASEGT. J lost 5 bases, V lost 1 base, and 7 bases had no gene match. This CDR3 has 18 amino acids. CDR3 sequence: CASSEGTTSGRAHNEQFF. As DNA, the CDR3 is TGTGCCAGCAGTGAAGGTACGACTAGCGGGAGGGCCCACAATGAGCAGTTCTTC.

This clone was seen only a few times. The gene calls are TRBV4-1 and TRBJ1-4; perhaps TRBD1 as D (5 bases). Germline V gene sequence: CDR1 MGHRA, CDR2 YSYEKL. This CDR3 is 17 amino acids long. Between the trimmed V and J ends, which lost 5 bases and 1 base, there was a span of 17 bases. CDR3 loop: CASSLGGMVLTNEKLFF. The CDR3 DNA follows: TGCGCCAGCAGCTTGGGGGGAATGGTGCTAACTAATGAAAAACTGTTTTTT.

This chain connects TRBV4-1 to TRBJ1-2; no definite D call. Between the trimmed V and J ends, which lost 0 bases and 8 bases, there was a span of 19 bases. Germline V lookup: CDR1 MGHRA, CDR2 YSYEKL. This CDR3 has 16 residues. The CDR3 protein is CASSQEALPPYVGYTF. The CDR3 bases are TGCGCCAGCAGCCAAGAAGCGCTTCCGCCCTATGTGGGCTACACCTTC.

V usage is TRBV7-2 and J usage is TRBJ2-7; 10 bases map to TRBD2. The CDR3 is made up of 15 amino acids. V lost 5 bases to trimming and J lost 7 bases; unmatched junction nucleotides: 11. From germline, CDR1 is SGHTA and CDR2 FQGNSA. The CDR3 loop reads CASSQSGGALREQYF. CDR3 nucleotides: TGTGCCAGCAGCCAAAGCGGGGGGGCCCTTCGGGAGCAGTACTTC.

The chain links TRBV19 to TRBJ2-2; D might be TRBD1 (5 bases). The CDR3 runs 15 residues. Germline V CDR1 and CDR2: LNHDA, SQIVND (reference sequence). V was pared by 4 bases and J by 1 base, with 10 bases between. CDR3 in amino acids: CASSKAGMNTGELFF. The CDR3 coding sequence is TGTGCCAGTAGTAAGGCAGGGATGAACACCGGGGAGCTGTTTTTT.

Turning to this clone: An end of the junction does not agree with germline; a read error may underlie this. The genes are TRBV18 and TRBJ1-2; 9 bases agree with TRBD1. Germline V gives CDR1 KGHSH, CDR2 LQKENI. This CDR3 spans 15 amino acids. The CDR3 DNA reads TGTGCCAGCTCACCAGGGACAGGGCCCTCTTATGGCTACCCCTTC. Residues: CASSPGTGPSYGYPF.

This clone was observed once. The V call is TRBV11-2, the J call TRBJ2-1, with D possibly matching TRBD1 (6 bases). Trimming stripped 3 bases from V and 6 bases from J, with 21 bases between. CDR3 size: 17 residues. Per the germline V gene, CDR1 is SGHAT and CDR2 is FQNNGV. CDR3 nucleotide sequence: TGTGCCAGCAGCTTTTTCCTGACAGCCCAGGGGAGCAATGAGCAGTTCTTC. Translated, it gives CASSFFLTAQGSNEQFF. Filled out from reference TRBV11-2 and TRBJ2-1, the complete variable domain reads EAGVAQSPRYKIIEKRQSVAFWCNPISGHATLYWYQQILGQGPKLLIQFQNNGVVDDSQLPKDRFSAERLKGVDSTLKIQPAKLEDSAVYLCASSFFLTAQGSNEQFFGPGTRLTVL.

The genes are TRBV30 and TRBJ1-5; D gene unclear. The CDR3 is made up of 15 amino acids. Between the trimmed V and J ends, which lost 7 bases and 2 bases, there was a span of 18 bases. Germline V lookup: CDR1 GTSNPN, CDR2 SVGIG (reference sequence). CDR3 in amino acids: CASSGGRDGNQPQHF. In DNA, the CDR3 is TGTGCCTCCTCAGGAGGGCGTGACGGCAATCAGCCCCAGCATTTT.

The rearrangement links TRBV18 to TRBJ1-5, with D tentatively TRBD1 (6 bases). The length of the CDR3 is 14 residues. CDR1 KGHSH and CDR2 LQKENI come from the germline V gene. V lost 3 bases and J lost 4, with 10 bases in between. The CDR3 region is CASSPGQINQPQHF. CDR3 DNA: TGTGCCAGCTCACCTGGACAGATAAATCAGCCCCAGCATTTT.

This rearrangement joins TRBV2 to TRBJ1-5; D unresolved. Germline assignment: CDR1 SNHLY and CDR2 FYNNEI. Between the trimmed V and J ends, which lost 7 bases and 2 bases, there was a span of 15 bases. The CDR3 consists of 15 residues. The chain's CDR3 is CASKRDRAGNQPQHF. CDR3 nucleotide sequence: TGTGCCAGCAAACGGGATCGGGCAGGCAATCAGCCCCAGCATTTT.

The chain couples TRBV7-9 to TRBJ2-1; TRBD2 is a possible D gene (6 bases). V lost 5 bases, J lost 0 bases, and 11 bases lay in between. Germline assignment: CDR1 SEHNR and CDR2 FQNEAQ (reference sequence). This CDR3 spans 15 amino acids. The CDR3 spells CASSALASSYNEQFF. CDR3 bases: TGTGCCAGCAGCGCTCTAGCGAGCTCCTACAATGAGCAGTTCTTC. Drawing the rest from reference TRBV7-9 and TRBJ2-1, the complete variable domain is DTGVSQNPRHKITKRGQNVTFRCDPISEHNRLYWYRQTLGQGPEFLTYFQNEAQLEKSRLLSDRFSAERPKGSFSTLEIQRTEQGDSAMYLCASSALASSYNEQFFGPGTRLTVL.

V and J are TRBV18 and TRBJ2-5, with TRBD1 as a possible D gene (6 bases). V was clipped by 3 bases and J by 1 base, with 18 bases between them. Germline V lookup: CDR1 KGHSH, CDR2 LQKENI. The CDR3 has 17 residues. The CDR3 sequence is CASSPGAQDRLQETQYF. CDR3 bases: TGTGCCAGCTCACCCGGGGCGCAGGACAGACTCCAAGAGACCCAGTACTTC.

Comments on this clone: The sample has other DNA sequences that encode this CDR3 too. The chain has TRBV15 and TRBJ1-3; D remains unclear. This CDR3 spans 15 amino acids. Trimming took 1 base from V and 0 from J, leaving 7 bases between them. Germline-derived CDR1 and CDR2 are LNHNV and YYDKDF (reference sequence). The DNA for the CDR3 is TGTGCCACCAGCAGAGGTGCGGACTCTGGAAACACCATATATTTT. It is translated as CATSRGADSGNTIYF.

V gene TRBV4-2 combines with J gene TRBJ1-1; 8 bases are shared with TRBD1. The junction had 6 bases not matched to a gene; V was cut back by 4 bases and J by 5 bases. The CDR3 consists of 14 residues. Germline loops: CDR1 LGHNA, CDR2 YNFKEQ. Here the CDR3 DNA reads TGTGCCAGCAGCCCCCGACAGGGGAGAACTGAAGCTTTCTTT. Its protein product is CASSPRQGRTEAFF.

This clone came up a few times. The gene calls are TRBV6-6 and TRBJ2-3; D call uncertain. Germline CDR1 and CDR2: MNHNY and SVGAGI (reference sequence). Trimming stripped 6 bases from V and 0 bases from J, with 7 bases between. The CDR3 runs 13 residues. CDR3 sequence: CASSLFSTDTQYF. In DNA form, the CDR3 reads TGTGCCAGCAGCCTATTTAGCACAGATACGCAGTATTTT.

V gene TRBV30 combines with J gene TRBJ1-2; unclear D gene. V was trimmed by 0 bases and J by 3 bases, leaving 11 bases between them. This CDR3 contains 14 residues. Germline values: CDR1 GTSNPN, CDR2 SVGIG (reference sequence). The CDR3 bases are TGTGCCTGGAGTGTCGGAGGGTCACACTATGGCTACACCTTC. It encodes CAWSVGGSHYGYTF.

This chain connects TRBV28 to TRBJ1-1, with 7 bases fitting TRBD1. The CDR3 is 15 amino acids. J lost 6 bases, V lost 5 bases, and 12 bases had no gene match. The germline CDR1 and CDR2 sequences are MDHEN and SYDVKM. CDR3 coding DNA: TGTGCCAGCAGTCTCCCTACGGGGGACAGCCCTGAAGCTTTCTTT. Amino acid sequence: CASSLPTGDSPEAFF. The full variable domain, with the rest looked up from reference TRBV28 and TRBJ1-1, is DVKVTQSSRYLVKRTGEKVFLECVQDMDHENMFWYRQDPGLGLRLIYFSYDVKMKEKGDIPEGYSVSREKKERFSLILESASTNQTSMYLCASSLPTGDSPEAFFGQGTRLTVV.

V usage is TRBV2 and J usage is TRBJ2-7, with 9 nucleotides matching TRBD1. This CDR3 has 13 amino acids. Germline CDR1 is SNHLY and CDR2 is FYNNEI. V trimming: 6 bases; J trimming: 3 bases; junction bases outside the gene matches: 3. The CDR3 sequence: CASRDRGGYEQYF. The CDR3 bases are TGTGCCAGCAGGGACAGGGGCGGCTACGAGCAGTACTTC.

V is TRBV27 and J is TRBJ1-3; 11 bases are shared with TRBD1. The trim removed 5 bases at V and 0 bases at J, leaving 6 bases unmatched. Germline assignment: CDR1 MNHEY and CDR2 SMNVEV (reference sequence). The CDR3 extends over 17 amino acids. The CDR3 DNA reads TGTGCCAGCAGTCAAGGACAGGGGGCTGCCTCTGGAAACACCATATATTTT. As protein: CASSQGQGAASGNTIYF.

This chain connects TRBV18 to TRBJ2-5; 7 bases fit TRBD2. Trimming removed 3 bases from V and 3 bases from J; junction bases left unmatched: 7. CDR1 and CDR2 (germline): KGHSH, LQKENI. The CDR3 consists of 15 residues. The CDR3 loop reads CASSPASSGEETQYF. The CDR3 DNA reads TGTGCCAGCTCACCCGCGTCTAGCGGCGAAGAGACCCAGTACTTC.